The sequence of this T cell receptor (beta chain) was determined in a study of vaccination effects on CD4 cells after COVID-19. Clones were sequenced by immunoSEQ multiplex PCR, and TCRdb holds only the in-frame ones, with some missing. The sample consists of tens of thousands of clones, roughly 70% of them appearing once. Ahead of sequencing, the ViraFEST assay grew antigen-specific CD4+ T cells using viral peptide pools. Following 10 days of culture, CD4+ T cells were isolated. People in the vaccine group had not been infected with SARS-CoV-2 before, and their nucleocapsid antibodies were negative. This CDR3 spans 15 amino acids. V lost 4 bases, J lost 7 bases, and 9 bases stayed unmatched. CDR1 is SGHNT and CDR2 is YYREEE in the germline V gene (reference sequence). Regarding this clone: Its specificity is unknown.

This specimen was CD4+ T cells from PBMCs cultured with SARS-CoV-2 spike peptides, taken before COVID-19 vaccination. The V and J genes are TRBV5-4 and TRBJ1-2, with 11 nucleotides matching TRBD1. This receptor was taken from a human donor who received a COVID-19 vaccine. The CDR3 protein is CASSADRGQFGGYTF. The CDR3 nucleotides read TGTGCCAGCAGCGCGGACAGGGGGCAATTCGGTGGCTACACCTTC.